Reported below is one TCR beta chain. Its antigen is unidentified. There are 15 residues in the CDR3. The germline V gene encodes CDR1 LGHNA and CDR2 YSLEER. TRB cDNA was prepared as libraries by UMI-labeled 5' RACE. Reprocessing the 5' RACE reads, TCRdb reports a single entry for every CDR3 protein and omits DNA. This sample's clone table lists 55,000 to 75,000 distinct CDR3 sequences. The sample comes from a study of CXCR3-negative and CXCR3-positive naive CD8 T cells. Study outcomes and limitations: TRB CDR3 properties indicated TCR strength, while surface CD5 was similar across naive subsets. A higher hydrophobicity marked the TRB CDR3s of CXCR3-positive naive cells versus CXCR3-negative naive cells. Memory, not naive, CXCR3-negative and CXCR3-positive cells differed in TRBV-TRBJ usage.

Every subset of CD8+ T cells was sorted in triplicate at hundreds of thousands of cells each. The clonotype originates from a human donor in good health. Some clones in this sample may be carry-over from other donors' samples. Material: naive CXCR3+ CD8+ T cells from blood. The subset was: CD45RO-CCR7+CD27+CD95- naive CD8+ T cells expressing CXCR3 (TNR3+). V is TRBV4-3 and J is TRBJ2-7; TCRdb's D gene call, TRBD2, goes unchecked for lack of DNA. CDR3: CASSQGASGSYEQYF.